Sequencing of this TCR beta chain was carried out in a study of blood T cell repertoires in COVID-19. The CDR3 extends over 14 amino acids. V was pared by 6 bases and J by 7 bases, with 9 bases of the junction left unmatched. Germline V gives CDR1 MDHEN, CDR2 SYDVKM. Authors' data handling: Estimated nucleated cell counts came from reference gene primer amplification. Sequenced by immunoSEQ multiplex PCR; TCRdb stores in-frame clones only, minus some. V, J and clone size were drawn from that table, and D and trimming were deduced from the DNA. The repertoire consists of approximately 310,000 clones, with 75% to 90% occurring once and the leading ten covering approximately 5.2%. Recruitment covered about two dozen US areas and drew participants whose ages spanned roughly 18 to 89 years.

This chain links TRBV28 with TRBJ1-1; 9 positions match TRBD1. Sequenced input: PBMCs or T cells enriched from blood (not recorded which). The TCR originated in a man in his 60s who had recovered from COVID-19. The CDR3 loop is CASRRGQGIGEAFF. The CDR3 coding sequence is TGTGCCAGCAGGCGGGGACAGGGAATAGGTGAAGCTTTCTTT.